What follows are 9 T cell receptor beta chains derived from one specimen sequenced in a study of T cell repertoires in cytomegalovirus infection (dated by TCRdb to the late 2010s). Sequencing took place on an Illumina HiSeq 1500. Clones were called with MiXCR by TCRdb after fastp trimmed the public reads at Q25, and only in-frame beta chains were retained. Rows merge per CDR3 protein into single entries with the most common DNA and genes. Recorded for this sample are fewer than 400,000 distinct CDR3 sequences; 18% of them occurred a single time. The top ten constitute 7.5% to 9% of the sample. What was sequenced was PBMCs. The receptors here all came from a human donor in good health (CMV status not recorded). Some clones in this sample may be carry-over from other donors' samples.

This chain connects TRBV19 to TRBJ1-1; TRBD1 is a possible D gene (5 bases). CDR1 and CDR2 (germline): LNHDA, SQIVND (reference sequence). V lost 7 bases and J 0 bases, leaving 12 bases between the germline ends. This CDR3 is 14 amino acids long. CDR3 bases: TGTGCCAGTACCGGGGACCGATTGAACACTGAAGCTTTCTTT. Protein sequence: CASTGDRLNTEAFF.

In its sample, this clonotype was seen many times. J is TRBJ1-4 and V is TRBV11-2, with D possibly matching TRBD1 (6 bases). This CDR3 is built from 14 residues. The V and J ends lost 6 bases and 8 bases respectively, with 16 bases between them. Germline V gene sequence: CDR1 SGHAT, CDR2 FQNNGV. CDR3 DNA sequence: TGTGCCAGCAGTATAGGGATCGGGGGCGAAAAACTGTTTTTT. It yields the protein CASSIGIGGEKLFF.

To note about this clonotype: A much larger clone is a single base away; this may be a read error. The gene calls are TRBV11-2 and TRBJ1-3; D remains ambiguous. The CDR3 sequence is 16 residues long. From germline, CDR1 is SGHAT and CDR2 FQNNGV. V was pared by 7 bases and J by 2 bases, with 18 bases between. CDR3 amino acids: CASNPDLEAAGNTIYF. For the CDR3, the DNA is TGTGCCAGCAACCCAGATTTGGAGGCCGCTGGAAACACCATATATTTT.

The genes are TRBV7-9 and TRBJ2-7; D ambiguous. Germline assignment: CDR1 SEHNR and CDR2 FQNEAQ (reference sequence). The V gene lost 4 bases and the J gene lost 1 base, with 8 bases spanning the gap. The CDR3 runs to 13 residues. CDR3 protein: CASSYTQSYEQYF. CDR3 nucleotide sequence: TGTGCCAGCAGCTACACACAGTCCTACGAGCAGTACTTC.

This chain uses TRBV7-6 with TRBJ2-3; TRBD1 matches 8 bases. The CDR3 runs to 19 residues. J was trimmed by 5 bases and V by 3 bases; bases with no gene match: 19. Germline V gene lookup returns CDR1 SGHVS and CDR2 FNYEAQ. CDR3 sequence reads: CASSFLEDRDGRAQDTQYF. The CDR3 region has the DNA TGTGCCAGCAGCTTTCTCGAGGACAGGGACGGCAGAGCACAAGATACGCAGTATTTT. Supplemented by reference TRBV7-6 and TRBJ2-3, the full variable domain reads GAGVSQSPRYKVTKRGQDVALRCDPISGHVSLYWYRQALGQGPEFLTYFNYEAQQDKSGLPNDRFSAERPEGSISTLTIQRTEQRDSAMYRCASSFLEDRDGRAQDTQYFGPGTRLTVL.

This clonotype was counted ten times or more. The CDR3 region is CASSLYGTGKQPQHF. CDR3 DNA: TGTGCCAGCAGTTTATATGGGACAGGGAAACAGCCCCAGCATTTT. The chain combines TRBV28 with TRBJ1-5; 9 bases fit TRBD1. CDR3 length: 15 amino acids. Unmatched junction bases numbered 5, after V lost 1 base and J lost 7 bases. The germline V gene encodes CDR1 MDHEN and CDR2 SYDVKM.

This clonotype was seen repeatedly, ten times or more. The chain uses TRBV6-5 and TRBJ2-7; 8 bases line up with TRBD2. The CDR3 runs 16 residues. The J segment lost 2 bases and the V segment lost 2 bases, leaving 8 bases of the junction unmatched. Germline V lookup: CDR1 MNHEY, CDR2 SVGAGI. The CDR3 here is CASSYKLAGGTYEQYF. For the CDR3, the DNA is TGTGCCAGCAGTTACAAGCTTGCGGGAGGCACCTACGAGCAGTACTTC.

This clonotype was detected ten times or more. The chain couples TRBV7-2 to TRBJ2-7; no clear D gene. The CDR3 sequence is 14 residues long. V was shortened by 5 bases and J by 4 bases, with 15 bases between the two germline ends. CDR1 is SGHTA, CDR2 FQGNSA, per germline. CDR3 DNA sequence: TGTGCCAGCAGCCCAGATAATTTGGGGTACGAGCAGTACTTC. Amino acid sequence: CASSPDNLGYEQYF.

The CDR3 DNA reads as TGTGCCAGCAGTCTCTACGGCCCCTACGAGCAGTACTTC. This translates into CASSLYGPYEQYF. The J gene is TRBJ2-7, the V gene TRBV5-6; no firm D call. Germline V gene data show CDR1 as SGHDT and CDR2 as YYEEEE. CDR3 length equals 13 residues. V dropped 5 bases and J dropped 2 bases, with 11 bases sitting between them. The full variable domain, rest sourced from reference TRBV5-6 and TRBJ2-7, is DAGVTQSPTHLIKTRGQQVTLRCSPKSGHDTVSWYQQALGQGPQFIFQYYEEEERQRGNFPDRFSGHQFPNYSSELNVNALLLGDSALYLCASSLYGPYEQYFGPGTRLTVT.